These 29 T cell receptor beta chains originate from one sample sequenced in a study of cytomegalovirus exposure and HLA in healthy donors. Vbeta (60) and Jbeta (13) primers were used in the PCR. The protocol was immunoSEQ multiplex PCR, while the TCRdb copy is restricted to in-frame clones and leaves out a portion. The sample gives around 100,000 clones, approximately 70% of which show up once; around 0.9% is in the top ten. The sample taken for sequencing was PBMCs. The receptors were sampled from a woman aged 25-40 years in good health and CMV-seronegative.

The J gene is TRBJ2-3, the V gene TRBV27; D might be TRBD1 (5 bases). CDR3 length: 15 amino acids. CDR1 and CDR2 (germline): MNHEY, SMNVEV (reference sequence). V lost 4 bases and J 14 bases, leaving 25 bases between the germline ends. The CDR3, as DNA: TGTGCCAGCAGTTCATTTCCAAGCCCGACAGAATCTCCGTATTTT. This gives the protein CASSSFPSPTESPYF.

The chain has TRBV25-1 and TRBJ1-1; D may be TRBD1 (6 bases). Germline values: CDR1 MGHDK, CDR2 SYGVNS. The CDR3 covers 16 residues. Deletions cut 5 bases from V and 2 bases from J, with 18 bases between. The CDR3 DNA sequence: TGTGCCAGCAGTAATTCCGGACAGCGCCTCAACACTGAAGCTTTCTTT. Protein product: CASSNSGQRLNTEAFF.

The rearrangement links TRBV2 to TRBJ2-3, with TRBD2 matching 13 bases. This CDR3 comprises 18 residues. Per the germline V gene, CDR1 is SNHLY and CDR2 is FYNNEI. The junction had 9 bases not matched to a gene; V was cut back by 2 bases and J by 4 bases. Written as DNA, the CDR3 is TGTGCCAGCAGTGAATGGGGGACTAGCGGGACTGGAGCAGATACGCAGTATTTT. This encodes CASSEWGTSGTGADTQYF.

The chain joins TRBV2 to TRBJ1-1; D possibly corresponds to TRBD1 (5 bases). V was shortened by 8 bases and J by 3 bases, with 22 bases between the two germline ends. The CDR3 extends over 16 amino acids. CDR1 is SNHLY and CDR2 is FYNNEI in the germline V gene. The CDR3 DNA is TGTGCCAGCCTGGAAGGATCGGGGGGAGGGTACACTGAAGCTTTCTTT. Amino acids: CASLEGSGGGYTEAFF. The variable domain in full, with the rest retrieved from reference TRBV2 and TRBJ1-1, is EPEVTQTPSHQVTQMGQEVILRCVPISNHLYFYWYRQILGQKVEFLVSFYNNEISEKSEIFDDQFSVERPDGSNFTLKIRSTKLEDSAMYFCASLEGSGGGYTEAFFGQGTRLTVV.

V is TRBV27 and J is TRBJ1-2; D perhaps matches TRBD1 (5 bases). V was clipped by 3 bases and J by 7 bases, with 15 bases between them. The CDR3 loop spans 14 amino acids. Germline loops: CDR1 MNHEY, CDR2 SMNVEV (reference sequence). CDR3 residues: CASSFRDSRAGYTF. CDR3 nucleotides: TGTGCCAGCAGTTTCCGGGACTCCCGGGCTGGCTACACCTTC.

The chain employs TRBV2 and TRBJ1-5; 7 bases are a match to TRBD1. CDR1 is SNHLY and CDR2 is FYNNEI in the germline V gene. Trimming took 10 bases from V and 4 from J; bases not matched to a gene: 13. The CDR3 runs 15 residues. Here the CDR3 reads CATQGQGQINQPQHF. Here the CDR3 DNA reads TGTGCCACCCAAGGCCAGGGACAGATAAATCAGCCCCAGCATTTT.

This chain links TRBV19 with TRBJ1-5; D is possibly TRBD1 (6 bases). Per the germline V gene, CDR1 is LNHDA and CDR2 is SQIVND (reference sequence). V dropped 4 bases and J dropped 3 bases, with 19 bases sitting between them. This CDR3 has 17 amino acids. The chain's CDR3 is CASSNHITGKNNQPQHF. CDR3 sequence (DNA): TGTGCCAGTAGTAATCACATAACAGGGAAGAACAATCAGCCCCAGCATTTT.

The chain employs TRBV30 and TRBJ1-1; D might be TRBD1 (6 bases). The V gene lost 1 base and the J gene lost 10 bases, with 19 bases spanning the gap. This CDR3 has 14 residues. The germline gives CDR1 GTSNPN, CDR2 SVGIG (reference sequence). The CDR3 DNA is TGTGCCTGGAGTGGATTTTCGGGGGGCCAGGGAGCTTTCTTT. It encodes CAWSGFSGGQGAFF.

The CDR3 spells CAWSVTRLEQFF. The CDR3 DNA sequence: TGTGCCTGGAGTGTTACTAGGCTTGAGCAGTTCTTC. The chain has TRBV30 and TRBJ2-1; TRBD2 is a possible D gene (5 bases). The CDR3 has 12 amino acids. The germline V and J ends were trimmed by 0 bases and 9 bases, with 9 bases remaining between them. The germline V gene encodes CDR1 GTSNPN and CDR2 SVGIG (reference sequence).

The chain employs TRBV5-1 and TRBJ1-2; D ambiguous. Trimming took 2 bases from V and 5 from J, leaving 10 bases between them. Germline lookup yields CDR1 SGHRS and CDR2 YFSETQ. The CDR3 totals 13 residues. This chain's CDR3 is CASSLVGTYGYTF. CDR3 nucleotides: TGCGCCAGCAGCTTAGTCGGTACTTATGGCTACACCTTC.

This chain joins TRBV6-6 and TRBJ1-1; D unclear. V gave up 8 bases and J gave up 0 bases, with 13 bases separating them. From germline, CDR1 is MNHNY and CDR2 SVGAGI (reference sequence). The CDR3 is made up of 14 amino acids. The CDR3 loop reads CASQATVMNTEAFF. DNA for the CDR3: TGTGCCAGCCAGGCTACAGTGATGAACACTGAAGCTTTCTTT.

This chain joins TRBV2 and TRBJ2-4, with D possibly being TRBD1 (6 bases). CDR1 SNHLY and CDR2 FYNNEI come from the germline V gene. The CDR3 is made up of 15 amino acids. V lost 3 bases to trimming and J lost 0 bases, with 9 bases between them. The CDR3 protein is CASSDQGLAKNIQYF. In nucleotides, the CDR3 is TGTGCCAGCAGTGACCAGGGGCTAGCCAAAAACATTCAGTACTTC.

The chain couples TRBV11-2 to TRBJ1-6; D unclear. CDR1 is SGHAT and CDR2 is FQNNGV in the germline V gene. This CDR3 region has 13 residues. Trimming shortened V by 6 bases and J by 8 bases, and 11 bases separated the two germline ends. CDR3: CASSVAVDSPLHF. CDR3 DNA: TGTGCCAGCAGTGTGGCAGTGGATTCACCCCTCCACTTT.

This clone was seen only a few times. V gene TRBV7-9 combines with J gene TRBJ2-7; the match to TRBD1 covers 7 bases. The length of the CDR3 is 12 residues. Germline V CDR1 and CDR2: SEHNR, FQNEAQ (reference sequence). The junction had 8 bases not matched to a gene; V was cut back by 10 bases and J by 5 bases. The CDR3 reads CATQQGWDEQYF. CDR3 in DNA: TGTGCCACGCAACAGGGGTGGGACGAGCAGTACTTC.

This chain connects TRBV30 to TRBJ1-2, with TRBD1 identical over 7 bases. CDR1 is GTSNPN and CDR2 is SVGIG in the germline V gene (reference sequence). J was trimmed by 4 bases and V by 5 bases; bases with no gene match: 10. CDR3 size: 14 residues. CDR3 residues: CAWDRQGPIYGYTF. CDR3 in DNA: TGTGCCTGGGACCGACAGGGACCGATCTATGGCTACACCTTC. Full variable domain (missing parts from reference TRBV30 and TRBJ1-2): SQTIHQWPATLVQPVGSPLSLECTVEGTSNPNLYWYRQAAGRGLQLLFYSVGIGQISSEVPQNLSASRPQDRQFILSSKKLLLSDSGFYLCAWDRQGPIYGYTFGSGTRLTVV.

This clone was picked up one time. This chain links TRBV5-1 with TRBJ2-3, with TRBD2 as a possible D gene (6 bases). V gave up 5 bases and J gave up 4 bases, with 14 bases separating them. CDR3 length: 14 amino acids. The germline V gene has CDR1 SGHRS and CDR2 YFSETQ. The CDR3 spells CASRINWGADTQYF. CDR3 in DNA: TGCGCCAGCAGGATCAATTGGGGGGCAGATACGCAGTATTTT.

The rearrangement uses TRBV6-5 and TRBJ2-1; a possible D gene is TRBD2 (6 bases). CDR3 length equals 14 residues. With 6 bases removed from V and 2 bases from J, the gap between germline ends came to 11 bases. The germline V gene encodes CDR1 MNHEY and CDR2 SVGAGI. The DNA for the CDR3 is TGTGCCAGCAGGGAGGGGAGAACCTACAATGAGCAGTTCTTC. Residues: CASREGRTYNEQFF.

V and J are TRBV6-5 and TRBJ1-5, with D maybe TRBD1 (5 bases). This CDR3 has 13 amino acids. V lost 4 bases and J 6 bases, leaving 10 bases between the germline ends. Germline V gene lookup returns CDR1 MNHEY and CDR2 SVGAGI. The CDR3 sequence: CASSFLQGQPQHF. In nucleotides, the CDR3 is TGTGCCAGCAGTTTTCTTCAGGGTCAGCCCCAGCATTTT.

To note about this clone: The sample contains more than one DNA sequence encoding this CDR3. J is TRBJ2-7 and V is TRBV9; TRBD1 matches 7 bases. V was pared by 2 bases and J by 0 bases, with 2 bases of the junction left unmatched. This CDR3 is 14 amino acids long. CDR1 is SGDLS and CDR2 is YYNGEE in the germline V gene. CDR3 amino acids: CASSVGTASYEQYF. The CDR3 DNA reads as TGTGCCAGCAGCGTCGGGACAGCCTCCTACGAGCAGTACTTC.

V and J are TRBV4-3 and TRBJ2-2; D uncertain. V lost 2 bases and J 0 bases, leaving 10 bases between the germline ends. The CDR3 contains 16 residues. Germline V lookup: CDR1 LGHNA, CDR2 YSLEER. CDR3 coding DNA: TGCGCCAGCAGCCAACAGGCAGGCGCGAACACCGGGGAGCTGTTTTTT. Protein: CASSQQAGANTGELFF.

The chain uses TRBV27 and TRBJ2-3; weak D call: TRBD2 (6 bases). CDR1 MNHEY and CDR2 SMNVEV come from the germline V gene (reference sequence). V lost 9 bases and J 0 bases, leaving 13 bases between the germline ends. The CDR3 totals 14 residues. The CDR3 bases are TGTGCCAGAGAGCTGGGGACTAGCACAGATACGCAGTATTTT. It specifies CARELGTSTDTQYF.

The chain carries TRBV30 and TRBJ1-2; 7 bases fit TRBD1. Germline V gene lookup returns CDR1 GTSNPN and CDR2 SVGIG (reference sequence). CDR3 length: 13 residues. Losses at the gene ends were 4 bases for V and 4 bases for J; bases not matched to a gene: 6. CDR3 loop: CAWTGQTLYGYTF. The CDR3 DNA reads TGTGCCTGGACGGGACAGACCCTCTATGGCTACACCTTC.

The chain has TRBV19 and TRBJ1-2; D is possibly TRBD1 (5 bases). Trimming removed 9 bases at V and 8 bases at J, with 22 bases between. The CDR3 totals 14 residues. Per the germline V gene, CDR1 is LNHDA and CDR2 is SQIVND (reference sequence). CDR3 bases: TGTGCCAGGGGGGACTGGAATTACAGAGGCGGCTACACCTTC. This codes for CARGDWNYRGGYTF. The entire variable domain, with the rest obtained from reference TRBV19 and TRBJ1-2, is as follows: DGGITQSPKYLFRKEGQNVTLSCEQNLNHDAMYWYRQDPGQGLRLIYYSQIVNDFQKGDIAEGYSVSREKKESFPLTVTSAQKNPTAFYLCARGDWNYRGGYTFGSGTRLTVV.

The V and J genes are TRBV2 and TRBJ2-7, with 9 bases that match TRBD1. V trimming: 10 bases; J trimming: 0 bases; junction bases outside the gene matches: 7. The CDR3 runs 14 residues. Germline loops: CDR1 SNHLY, CDR2 FYNNEI. The CDR3 DNA follows: TGTGCCATCCTTACAGGGGGCGTCTCCTACGAGCAGTACTTC. Amino acid sequence: CAILTGGVSYEQYF. The complete variable domain, with remaining parts taken from reference TRBV2 and TRBJ2-7, reads EPEVTQTPSHQVTQMGQEVILRCVPISNHLYFYWYRQILGQKVEFLVSFYNNEISEKSEIFDDQFSVERPDGSNFTLKIRSTKLEDSAMYFCAILTGGVSYEQYFGPGTRLTVT.

In its sample, this clone was seen a few times. This sample also contains other DNA sequences that code for the same CDR3. V gene TRBV6-5 combines with J gene TRBJ1-1; 9 nucleotides align to TRBD1. The V segment lost 6 bases and the J segment 1 base; nucleotides outside the gene matches: 3. The V gene's germline CDR1 is MNHEY and CDR2 SVGAGI. This CDR3 is 14 amino acids long. CDR3 DNA: TGTGCCAGCAGCCCGGACAGGGGGAACACTGAAGCTTTCTTT. It yields the protein CASSPDRGNTEAFF.

V and J are TRBV18 and TRBJ1-3, with 8 bases matching TRBD1. The CDR3 consists of 15 residues. Trimming took 2 bases from V and 5 from J; bases not matched to a gene: 5. CDR1 is KGHSH, CDR2 LQKENI, per germline. CDR3 coding DNA: TGTGCCAGCTCACCAGACAGGGGAGGGAGAAACACCATATATTTT. Translation gives CASSPDRGGRNTIYF. The complete variable domain, with remaining parts taken from reference TRBV18 and TRBJ1-3, reads NAGVMQNPRHLVRRRGQEARLRCSPMKGHSHVYWYRQLPEEGLKFMVYLQKENIIDESGMPKERFSAEFPKEGPSILRIQQVVRGDSAAYFCASSPDRGGRNTIYFGEGSWLTVV.

The V and J genes are TRBV28 and TRBJ1-1; D is possibly TRBD1 (5 bases). V was shortened by 5 bases and J by 4 bases, with 8 bases between the two germline ends. The CDR3 length is 12 residues. Germline V gene lookup returns CDR1 MDHEN and CDR2 SYDVKM. The CDR3 reads CASSLQGTEAFF. CDR3 DNA sequence: TGTGCCAGCAGTCTCCAGGGCACTGAAGCTTTCTTT.

The V call is TRBV19, the J call TRBJ2-1; D is ambiguous. The CDR3 runs 16 residues. Germline V gene sequence: CDR1 LNHDA, CDR2 SQIVND (reference sequence). The V and J ends lost 1 base and 3 bases respectively, with 13 bases between them. The CDR3, as DNA: TGTGCCAGTAGTATAGGGTTCGGCGGCTACTACAATGAGCAGTTCTTC. Translated: CASSIGFGGYYNEQFF.

The V and J genes are TRBV5-4 and TRBJ1-1; D not certain. V was pared by 2 bases and J by 0 bases, with 14 bases between. CDR1 is SGHNT and CDR2 is YYREEE in the germline V gene (reference sequence). This CDR3 region has 16 residues. CDR3: CASSLTFGEMNTEAFF. For the CDR3, the DNA is TGTGCCAGCAGCTTAACGTTCGGGGAGATGAACACTGAAGCTTTCTTT.